This T cell receptor (beta chain) is from a study of T cells after posttransplantation cyclophosphamide. The CDR3 is made up of 14 amino acids. Germline V gene data show CDR1 as ENHRY and CDR2 as SYGVKD. Trimming shortened V by 0 bases and J by 4 bases, and 7 bases separated the two germline ends. Cyclophosphamide on days +3 and +4 followed busulfan-fludarabine conditioning and a marrow graft. With respect to this clone: Its specificity is not known. The sample contains more than one DNA sequence encoding this CDR3.

Whole-study findings and limits: Donor CD8+ memory clones often dominated recipient blood repertoires at later times. Blood and skin or GI T cell repertoires showed limited TRB overlap. Recipient CMV seropositivity and CMV reactivation strongly tracked TRB clonality.

Libraries were prepared by immunoSEQ multiplex PCR; TCRdb keeps only in-frame clonotypes and omits some of them. The sample contains around 40,000 clones, 90% of which appear only once. The sequenced sample was PBMCs, obtained around 67 days after allogeneic stem cell transplant with posttransplant cyclophosphamide. The clonotype was recovered from a male patient aged 60 to 75 who received an allogeneic stem cell transplant from a related donor and was CMV-positive. The T cells may partly be graft donor cells. This chain links TRBV10-3 with TRBJ1-5; D possibly corresponds to TRBD1 (5 bases). DNA for the CDR3: TGTGCCATCAGTGAGTCCCAGGGTAATCAGCCCCAGCATTTT. Translating it yields CAISESQGNQPQHF.